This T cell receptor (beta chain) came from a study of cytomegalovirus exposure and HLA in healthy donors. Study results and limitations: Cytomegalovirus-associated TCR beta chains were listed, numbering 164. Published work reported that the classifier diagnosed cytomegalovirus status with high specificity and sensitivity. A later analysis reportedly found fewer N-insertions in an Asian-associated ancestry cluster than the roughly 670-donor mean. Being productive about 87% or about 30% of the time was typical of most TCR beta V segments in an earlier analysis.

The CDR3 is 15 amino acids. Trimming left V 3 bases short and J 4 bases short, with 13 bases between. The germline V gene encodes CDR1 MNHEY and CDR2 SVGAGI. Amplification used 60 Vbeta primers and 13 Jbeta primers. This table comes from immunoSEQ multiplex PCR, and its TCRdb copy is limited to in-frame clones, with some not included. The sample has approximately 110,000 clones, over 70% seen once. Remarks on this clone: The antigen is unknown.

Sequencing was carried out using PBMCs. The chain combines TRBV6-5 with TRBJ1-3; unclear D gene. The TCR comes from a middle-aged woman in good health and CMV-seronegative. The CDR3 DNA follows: TGTGCCAGCAGTTATAGATTGCGTTCCGGAAACACCATATATTTT. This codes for CASSYRLRSGNTIYF.